These 10 T cell receptor beta chains originate from one sample sequenced in a study of OX40 agonist ivuxolimab in advanced cancers. Here immunoSEQ multiplex PCR was the method, and the copy in TCRdb shows in-frame clones only, minus some. The data contain around 58,000 clones, approximately 94% of them seen just once; the ten biggest clones take up roughly a fifth. Sample: CD4+ or CD8+ T cells sorted from blood, taken in a trial of the OX40 agonist ivuxolimab. Source of these receptors: an adult with an advanced solid tumor such as melanoma, head and neck, liver or kidney cancer.

This clone was found once. This sequence joins TRBV6-5 and TRBJ2-1; 8 nucleotides align to TRBD2. J lost 9 bases, V lost 2 bases, and 6 bases had no gene match. The germline gives CDR1 MNHEY, CDR2 SVGAGI. The CDR3 consists of 14 residues. The CDR3 region is CASSYGKRESEQFF. DNA for the CDR3: TGTGCCAGCAGTTACGGGAAGCGGGAGTCTGAGCAGTTCTTC.

This clone came up once. This sequence joins TRBV5-1 and TRBJ2-3, with a possible D match to TRBD1 (6 bases). The V gene lost 4 bases and the J gene lost 2 bases, with 11 bases spanning the gap. CDR1 and CDR2 (germline): SGHRS, YFSETQ. The CDR3 has 14 amino acids. CDR3 amino acids: CASSPGQTTDTQYF. CDR3 sequence (DNA): TGCGCCAGCAGCCCCGGACAGACCACAGATACGCAGTATTTT.

The gene calls are TRBV4-3 and TRBJ2-7; maybe TRBD1 (5 bases). The V and J ends lost 3 bases and 5 bases respectively, with 20 bases between them. Germline V gene data show CDR1 as LGHNA and CDR2 as YSLEER. This CDR3 contains 16 residues. This chain's CDR3 is CASSQLSGARIHEQYF. As DNA, the CDR3 is TGCGCCAGCAGCCAGTTGAGTGGGGCGAGGATCCACGAGCAGTACTTC.

This chain connects TRBV11-3 to TRBJ2-1; a weak D match, TRBD1 (5 bases). Germline V gives CDR1 SGHNT, CDR2 YENEEA. Trimming took off 3 bases at V and 4 bases at J, with 7 bases between the two ends. The CDR3 has 13 amino acids. The CDR3 bases are TGTGCCAGCAGCTTTAGACAGTACAATGAGCAGTTCTTC. Protein product: CASSFRQYNEQFF.

The J gene is TRBJ2-7, the V gene TRBV11-3, with D perhaps matching TRBD2 (5 bases). Per germline, CDR1 SGHNT and CDR2 YENEEA. This CDR3 spans 14 amino acids. Trimming took 4 bases from V and 0 from J, leaving 10 bases between them. The CDR3 sequence is CASSSAGISYEQYF. The CDR3 DNA reads as TGTGCCAGCAGCTCGGCCGGGATCTCCTACGAGCAGTACTTC.

The V gene is TRBV28, the J gene TRBJ1-1; D gene uncertain. V was shortened by 4 bases and J by 7 bases, with 7 bases between the two germline ends. Germline lookup yields CDR1 MDHEN and CDR2 SYDVKM. The CDR3 runs 11 residues. CDR3 DNA sequence: TGTGCCAGCAGTTGGTACGGTGAAGCTTTCTTT. Amino acids: CASSWYGEAFF.

For this clone: At the DNA level, this CDR3 is encoded by other sequences in the same sample as well. The rearrangement joins TRBV9 to TRBJ2-2; tentatively, D is TRBD1 (5 bases). Per germline, CDR1 SGDLS and CDR2 YYNGEE. The CDR3 runs 13 residues. Trimming pared 0 bases from V and 5 bases from J, leaving 5 bases between. CDR3 sequence (DNA): TGTGCCAGCAGCGTAGAGGGGACCGGGGAGCTGTTTTTT. Translating it yields CASSVEGTGELFF.

The chain employs TRBV7-3 and TRBJ2-2; the match to TRBD2 covers 7 bases. The V segment lost 1 base and the J segment 0 bases; nucleotides outside the gene matches: 11. The CDR3 loop spans 19 amino acids. Germline V gives CDR1 SGHTA, CDR2 FQGTGA. As DNA, the CDR3 is TGTGCCAGCAGCTTAAATCTTTATGACGGGAGGTCGAACACCGGGGAGCTGTTTTTT. Translation: CASSLNLYDGRSNTGELFF.

The CDR3 DNA sequence: TGTGCCAGCAGCTTGACGAGGCCCCAGCGCGGGTGGTCCTCCTACGAGCAGTACTTC. Its translation: CASSLTRPQRGWSSYEQYF. The chain joins TRBV5-6 to TRBJ2-7; TRBD2 might be the D (5 bases). This CDR3 is 19 amino acids long. Trimming shortened V by 1 base and J by 0 bases, and 23 bases separated the two germline ends. Per germline, CDR1 SGHDT and CDR2 YYEEEE.

The genes are TRBV27 and TRBJ1-6; tentatively, D is TRBD1 (6 bases). Germline values: CDR1 MNHEY, CDR2 SMNVEV (reference sequence). V was shortened by 5 bases and J by 9 bases, with 11 bases between the two germline ends. CDR3 length: 13 residues. The CDR3 nucleotides read TGTGCCAGCAGTAGGCAGGGGAGTTCACCCCTCCACTTT. Encoded protein: CASSRQGSSPLHF.